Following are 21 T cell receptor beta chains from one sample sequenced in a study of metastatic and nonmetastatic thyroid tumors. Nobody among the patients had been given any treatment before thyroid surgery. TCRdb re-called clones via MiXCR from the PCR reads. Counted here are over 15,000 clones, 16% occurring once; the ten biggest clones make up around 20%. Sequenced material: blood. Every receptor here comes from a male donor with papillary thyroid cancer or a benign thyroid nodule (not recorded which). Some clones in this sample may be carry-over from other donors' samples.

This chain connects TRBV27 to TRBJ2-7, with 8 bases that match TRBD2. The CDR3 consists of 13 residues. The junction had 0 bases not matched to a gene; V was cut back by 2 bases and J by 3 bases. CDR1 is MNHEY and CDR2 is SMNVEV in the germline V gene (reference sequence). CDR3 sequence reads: CASSLAGGYEQYF. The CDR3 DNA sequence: TGTGCCAGCAGTTTAGCGGGAGGCTACGAGCAGTACTTC.

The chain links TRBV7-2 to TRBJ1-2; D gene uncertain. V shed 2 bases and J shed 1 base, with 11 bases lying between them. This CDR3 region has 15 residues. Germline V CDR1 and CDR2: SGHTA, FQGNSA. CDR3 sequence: CASSLSQNFNYGYTF. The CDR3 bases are TGTGCCAGCAGCTTATCACAGAACTTTAACTATGGCTACACCTTC.

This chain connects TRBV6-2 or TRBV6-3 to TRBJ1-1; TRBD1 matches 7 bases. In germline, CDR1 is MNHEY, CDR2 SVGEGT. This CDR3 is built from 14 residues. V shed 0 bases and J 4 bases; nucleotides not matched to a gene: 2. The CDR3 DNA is TGTGCCAGCAGTTACTCGGCAGGGGGCACTGAAGCTTTCTTT. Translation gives CASSYSAGGTEAFF.

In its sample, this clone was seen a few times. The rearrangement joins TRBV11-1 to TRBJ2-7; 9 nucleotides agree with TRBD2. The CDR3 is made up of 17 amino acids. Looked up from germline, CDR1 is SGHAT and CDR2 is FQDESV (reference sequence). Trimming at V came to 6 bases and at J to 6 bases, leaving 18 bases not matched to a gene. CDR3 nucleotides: TGTGCCAGCAGTACGATATTGGCATCTAGCGGGAAAGTCGAGCAGTACTTC. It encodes CASSTILASSGKVEQYF.

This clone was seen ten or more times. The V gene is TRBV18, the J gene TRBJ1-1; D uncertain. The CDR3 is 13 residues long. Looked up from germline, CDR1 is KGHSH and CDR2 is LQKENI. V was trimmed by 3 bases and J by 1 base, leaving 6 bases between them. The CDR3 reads CASSPSGNTEAFF. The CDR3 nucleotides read TGTGCCAGCTCACCCTCGGGGAACACTGAAGCTTTCTTT.

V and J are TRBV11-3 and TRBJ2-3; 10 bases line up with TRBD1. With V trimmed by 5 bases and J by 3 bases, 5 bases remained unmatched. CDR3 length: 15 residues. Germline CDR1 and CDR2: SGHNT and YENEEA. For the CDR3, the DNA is TGTGCCAGCAGCCCCAGACAGGGGGCTACAGATACGCAGTATTTT. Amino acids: CASSPRQGATDTQYF.

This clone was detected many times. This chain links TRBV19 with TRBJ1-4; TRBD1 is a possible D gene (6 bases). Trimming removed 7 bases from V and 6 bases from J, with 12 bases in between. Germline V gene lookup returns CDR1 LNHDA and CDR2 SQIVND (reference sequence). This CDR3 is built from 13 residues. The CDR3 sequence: CASTTGWDEKLFF. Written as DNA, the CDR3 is TGTGCCAGTACTACAGGGTGGGATGAAAAACTGTTTTTT.

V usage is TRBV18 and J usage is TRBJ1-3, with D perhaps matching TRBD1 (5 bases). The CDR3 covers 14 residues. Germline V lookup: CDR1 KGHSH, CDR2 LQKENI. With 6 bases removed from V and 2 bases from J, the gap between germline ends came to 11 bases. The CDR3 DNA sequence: TGTGCCAGCTCCACCGGGGGTGCTGGAAACACCATATATTTT. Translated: CASSTGGAGNTIYF. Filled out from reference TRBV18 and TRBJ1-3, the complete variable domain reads NAGVMQNPRHLVRRRGQEARLRCSPMKGHSHVYWYRQLPEEGLKFMVYLQKENIIDESGMPKERFSAEFPKEGPSILRIQQVVRGDSAAYFCASSTGGAGNTIYFGEGSWLTVV.

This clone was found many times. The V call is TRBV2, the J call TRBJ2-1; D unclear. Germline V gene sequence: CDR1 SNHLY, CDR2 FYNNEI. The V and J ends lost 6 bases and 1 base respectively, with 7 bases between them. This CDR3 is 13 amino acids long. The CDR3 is CASRRPSYNEQFF. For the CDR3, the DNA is TGTGCCAGCAGGCGTCCATCCTACAATGAGCAGTTCTTC. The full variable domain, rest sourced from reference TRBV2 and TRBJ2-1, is EPEVTQTPSHQVTQMGQEVILRCVPISNHLYFYWYRQILGQKVEFLVSFYNNEISEKSEIFDDQFSVERPDGSNFTLKIRSTKLEDSAMYFCASRRPSYNEQFFGPGTRLTVL.

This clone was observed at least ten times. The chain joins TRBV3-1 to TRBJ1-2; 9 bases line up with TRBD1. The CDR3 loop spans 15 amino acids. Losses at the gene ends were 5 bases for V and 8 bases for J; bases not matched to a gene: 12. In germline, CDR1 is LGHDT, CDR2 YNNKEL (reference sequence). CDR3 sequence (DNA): TGTGCCAGCAGCTCTACAGGGGGCGCGTTTGGGGGCTACACCTTC. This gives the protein CASSSTGGAFGGYTF.

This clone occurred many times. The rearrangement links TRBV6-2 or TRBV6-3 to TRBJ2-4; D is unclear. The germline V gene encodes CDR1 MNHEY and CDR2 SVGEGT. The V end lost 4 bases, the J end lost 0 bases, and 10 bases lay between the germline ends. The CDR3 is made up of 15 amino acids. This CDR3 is CASSFAYIAKNIQYF. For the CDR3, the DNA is TGTGCCAGCAGTTTCGCGTACATAGCCAAAAACATTCAGTACTTC.

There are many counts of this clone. CDR3 nucleotides: TGTGCCAGCAGGGCTCGGGACCGTTTGAACACTGAAGCTTTCTTT. Its protein is CASRARDRLNTEAFF. The rearrangement joins TRBV7-9 to TRBJ1-1; D is perhaps TRBD1 (5 bases). CDR1 and CDR2 from the germline V gene are SEHNR and FQNEAQ (reference sequence). The CDR3 extends over 15 amino acids. V was cut by 6 bases and J by 0 bases, with 14 bases left in between.

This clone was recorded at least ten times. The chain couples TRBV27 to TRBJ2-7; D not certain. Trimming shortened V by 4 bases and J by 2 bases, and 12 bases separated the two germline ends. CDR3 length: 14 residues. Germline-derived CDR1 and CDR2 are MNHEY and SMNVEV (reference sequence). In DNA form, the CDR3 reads TGTGCCAGCAGTTCTCGACAACTCACCTACGAGCAGTACTTC. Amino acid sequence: CASSSRQLTYEQYF.

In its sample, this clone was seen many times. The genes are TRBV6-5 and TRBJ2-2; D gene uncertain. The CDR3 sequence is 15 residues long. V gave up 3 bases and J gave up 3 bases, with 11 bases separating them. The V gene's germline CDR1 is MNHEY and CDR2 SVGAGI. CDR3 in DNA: TGTGCCAGCAGTTATCAGGTCCGGGACACCGGGGAGCTGTTTTTT. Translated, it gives CASSYQVRDTGELFF.

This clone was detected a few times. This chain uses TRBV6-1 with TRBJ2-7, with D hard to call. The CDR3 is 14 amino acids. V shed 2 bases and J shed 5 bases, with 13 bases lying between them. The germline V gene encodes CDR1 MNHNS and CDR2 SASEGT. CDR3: CASSESPSRDEQYF. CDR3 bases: TGTGCCAGCAGTGAAAGCCCCAGCCGGGACGAGCAGTACTTC.

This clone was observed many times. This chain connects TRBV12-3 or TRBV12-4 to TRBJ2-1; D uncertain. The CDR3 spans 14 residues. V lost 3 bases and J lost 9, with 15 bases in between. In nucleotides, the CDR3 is TGTGCCAGCAGTTTCCCCGGCAGGTGGGCTGAGCAGTTCTTC. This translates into CASSFPGRWAEQFF.

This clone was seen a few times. DNA of the CDR3: TGTGCCAGCAGTTTGGCAGGGGTAGCCGGGGAGCTGTTTTTT. The encoded protein is CASSLAGVAGELFF. The chain links TRBV27 to TRBJ2-2; weak D call: TRBD1 (6 bases). The V gene's germline CDR1 is MNHEY and CDR2 SMNVEV (reference sequence). The CDR3 length is 14 residues. The germline V and J ends were trimmed by 3 bases and 6 bases, with 11 bases remaining between them.

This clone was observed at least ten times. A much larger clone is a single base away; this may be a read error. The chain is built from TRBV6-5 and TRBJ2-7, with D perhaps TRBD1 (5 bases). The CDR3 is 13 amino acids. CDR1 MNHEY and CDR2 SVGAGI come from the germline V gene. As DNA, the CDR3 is TGCGCCAGCAGTTACGGCAGGGTTTATGAGCAGTACTTC. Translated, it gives CASSYGRVYEQYF.

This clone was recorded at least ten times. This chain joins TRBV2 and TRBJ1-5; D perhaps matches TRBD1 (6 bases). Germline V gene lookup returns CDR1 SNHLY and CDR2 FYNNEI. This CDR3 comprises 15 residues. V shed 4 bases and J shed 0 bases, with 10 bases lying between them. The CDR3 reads CASSGTAYSNQPQHF. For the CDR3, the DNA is TGTGCCAGCAGTGGGACAGCTTATAGCAATCAGCCCCAGCATTTT.

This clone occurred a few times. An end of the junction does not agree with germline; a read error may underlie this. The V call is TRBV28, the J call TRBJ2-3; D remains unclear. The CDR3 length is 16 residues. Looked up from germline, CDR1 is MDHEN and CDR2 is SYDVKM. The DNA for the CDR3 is TGTGCCAGCAGTCCCCCGGTGGAGCGAATACACAGATACGCAGTATTT. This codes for CASSPPVERIHRYAVF.

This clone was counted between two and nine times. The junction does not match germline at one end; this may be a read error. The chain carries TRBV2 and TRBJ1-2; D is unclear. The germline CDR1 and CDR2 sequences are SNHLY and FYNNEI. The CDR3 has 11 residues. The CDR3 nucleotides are TGTGCCAACAGTGCCGATGATGGCTACACCTTC. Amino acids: CANSADDGYTF.